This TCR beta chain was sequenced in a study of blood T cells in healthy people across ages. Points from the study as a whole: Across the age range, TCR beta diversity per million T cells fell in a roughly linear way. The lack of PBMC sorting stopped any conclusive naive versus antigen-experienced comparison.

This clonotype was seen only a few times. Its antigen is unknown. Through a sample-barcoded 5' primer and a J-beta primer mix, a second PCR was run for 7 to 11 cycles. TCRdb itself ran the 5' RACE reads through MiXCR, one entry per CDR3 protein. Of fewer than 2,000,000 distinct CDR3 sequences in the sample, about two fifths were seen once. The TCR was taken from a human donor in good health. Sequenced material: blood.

The CDR3 DNA sequence: TGTGCCAGCAGTGGGTCCGAGGGACAAGAGACCCAGTACTTC. Translated: CASSGSEGQETQYF. The rearrangement joins TRBV2 to TRBJ2-5, with D perhaps matching TRBD2 (5 bases). CDR3 size: 14 residues. V gave up 4 bases and J gave up 2 bases, with 11 bases separating them. CDR1 and CDR2 from the germline V gene are SNHLY and FYNNEI.